A single sample is the source of the 9 T cell receptor beta chains below, sequenced in a study (dated by TCRdb to between 2014 and 2017). The protocol used for the library was 5' RACE. Sequencing used an Illumina MiSeq. TCRdb reprocessing: public reads trimmed at Q25 with fastp, clones called with MiXCR, in-frame beta chains kept. Rows matching on CDR3 protein sequence are summarized as one entry with the most common DNA and genes. The table for this sample lists 35,000 to 45,000 distinct CDR3 sequences; 22% of them were counted only once. The ten largest make up around 4.1% of the sample. Cells that were CD4+CD25+CD127-/low were isolated as Tregs. The sequencing sample was made of Tregs sorted from a lymph node. The receptors stem from a female donor with breast cancer.

Turning to this clonotype: Since no conserved phenylalanine or tryptophan closes the CDR3, a read error is the likely cause. The genes are TRBV6-1 and TRBJ2-7; 7 bases line up with TRBD1. The CDR3 has 13 amino acids. Unmatched junction bases numbered 4, after V lost 8 bases and J lost 0 bases. Germline V gene data show CDR1 as MNHNS and CDR2 as SASEGT. CDR3: CASSGTASYEQYS. The CDR3, as DNA: TGTGCCAGCTCCGGGACAGCCTCCTACGAGCAGTACTCC.

This clonotype has at least ten counts. V and J are TRBV5-1 and TRBJ2-3, with 7 bases identical to TRBD1. The V segment lost 3 bases and the J segment 0 bases; nucleotides outside the gene matches: 4. CDR3 length: 15 amino acids. CDR1 and CDR2 (germline): SGHRS, YFSETQ. This CDR3 is CASSWQGVSTDTQYF. In DNA form, the CDR3 reads TGCGCCAGCAGCTGGCAGGGGGTTAGCACAGATACGCAGTATTTT.

The rearrangement links TRBV5-5 to TRBJ2-5; D remains unclear. CDR3 length equals 14 residues. Germline CDR1 SGHKS, CDR2 YYEKEE (reference sequence). V was pared by 4 bases and J by 6 bases, with 16 bases between. CDR3 amino acids: CASSPTGPSQTQYF. The CDR3 bases are TGTGCCAGCAGCCCCACCGGCCCTTCACAGACCCAGTACTTC.

Details on this clonotype: One end of the junction fails to match germline, which may point to a read error. The chain carries TRBV10-3 and TRBJ1-6, with a tentative D call TRBD1 (5 bases). This CDR3 spans 16 amino acids. Germline V gene data show CDR1 as ENHRY and CDR2 as SYGVKD. In DNA, the CDR3 is TGTGCCATCGGTGAGTCCCCAGGGAGGAAGAATTCACCCCTCCACTTT. It specifies CAIGESPGRKNSPLHF.

In the case of this clonotype: It may be a read error: a sequence one base away is much more abundant. The J gene is TRBJ2-2, the V gene TRBV4-3, with D unclear. Deletions cut 0 bases from V and 4 bases from J, with 9 bases between. The CDR3 loop spans 15 amino acids. The germline V gene encodes CDR1 LGHNA and CDR2 YSLEER. CDR3 coding DNA: TGCGCCAGCAGCCAAGATCGGAAAACCACCGGGGAGCTGTTTTTT. Amino acid sequence: CASSQDRKTTGELFF.

The gene calls are TRBV5-6 and TRBJ2-3; 11 nucleotides align to TRBD2. This CDR3 region has 16 residues. From germline, CDR1 is SGHDT and CDR2 YYEEEE. V lost 1 base to trimming and J lost 6 bases; unmatched junction nucleotides: 7. The CDR3 nucleotides are TGTGCCAGCAGCTTGCTAGCGGGAGGCTCCTGGGATACGCAGTATTTT. As protein: CASSLLAGGSWDTQYF.

The V and J genes are TRBV27 and TRBJ2-7, with 9 nucleotides matching TRBD2. The CDR3 runs 15 residues. Germline-derived CDR1 and CDR2 are MNHEY and SMNVEV (reference sequence). The V and J ends lost 7 bases and 2 bases, in that order; junction bases with no gene match: 9. CDR3 sequence (DNA): TGTGCCAGCAAGGACTTTAGCGGGAGCCCCTACGAGCAGTACTTC. Translation: CASKDFSGSPYEQYF.

This clonotype was observed a handful of times. This chain links TRBV7-2 with TRBJ2-2, with 8 bases lining up with TRBD1. The germline CDR1 and CDR2 sequences are SGHTA and FQGNSA. This CDR3 has 18 amino acids. The V and J ends lost 4 bases and 5 bases, in that order; junction bases with no gene match: 15. The CDR3 sequence is CASSSRTGLGLETGELFF. The CDR3 coding sequence is TGTGCCAGCAGCTCTCGGACAGGGTTGGGACTGGAAACCGGGGAGCTGTTTTTT.

The V and J genes are TRBV5-6 and TRBJ2-5; possibly TRBD1 for D (6 bases). CDR3 length: 13 amino acids. Trimming left V 2 bases short and J 6 bases short, with 11 bases between. Germline values: CDR1 SGHDT, CDR2 YYEEEE. The CDR3 loop is CASSFRGIKTQYF. The CDR3 coding sequence is TGTGCCAGCAGCTTCAGGGGTATCAAGACCCAGTACTTC.